The table lists the clone carrying this TCR beta chain with a few counts. This entry comes from a study of T-cell memory formation after mild COVID-19. TCRdb itself ran the 5' RACE reads through MiXCR, one entry per CDR3 protein. This sample has about 410,000 distinct CDR3 sequences, with over 15% found just once. CDR3 length equals 11 residues. CDR1 is SEHNR, CDR2 FQNEAQ, per germline (reference sequence). Trimming cost V 5 bases and J 10 bases, with 11 bases left between them. Sequenced sample: PBMCs or a T cell subset sorted from them (not recorded which). This rearrangement joins TRBV7-9 to TRBJ2-5; D ambiguous. The TCR comes from a man younger than 30 who had mild COVID-19 (a few samples of this study predate the infection). Cell type and time point are not known. The DNA for the CDR3 is TGTGCCAGCAGCCTAACCGTAGGCCAGTACTTC. It translates to CASSLTVGQYF.